This T cell receptor beta chain was sequenced during a study of blood T cell repertoires in COVID-19. The wider study: COVID-19 samples, acute and convalescent, were from the United States, Italy and Spain.

In the original analysis: Quantification of nucleated cells was approximated via reference gene primer amplification. The protocol was immunoSEQ multiplex PCR, while the TCRdb copy is restricted to in-frame clones and leaves out a portion. V, J and clone size are taken as reported in that table, and D and trimming were inferred from the DNA itself. Of approximately 230,000 clones listed, around 83% are singletons. The germline CDR1 and CDR2 sequences are WSHSY and SAAADI. With V trimmed by 6 bases and J by 0 bases, 8 bases remained unmatched. The length of the CDR3 is 19 residues. The sample taken for sequencing was peripheral blood. V is TRBV10-2 and J is TRBJ2-4; 16 positions match TRBD2. This sequence originates from a man of 80 years or more with acute or convalescent COVID-19. The CDR3 DNA is TGCGCCAGCAGCTCTGGGACTAGCGGGGGGGCCTTAGCCAAAAACATTCAGTACTTC. Protein product: CASSSGTSGGALAKNIQYF.